This passage covers 26 T cell receptor beta chains from one sample sequenced in a study of tumor-infiltrating lymphocytes in primary liver carcinoma. Germline DNA was also extracted, and blood RNA derived from unsorted whole blood. A constant-region primer served to make TCR beta cDNA from around 500 ng total RNA. Libraries for TCR beta were built through three nested multiplex PCR rounds, which together made up a slightly modified ARM-PCR procedure. Amplification in the first two PCR rounds was performed using TRBV1-TRBV30 forward primers and a C-beta reverse primer for roughly 10 cycles each. MiXCR, applied by TCRdb to the multiplex PCR reads, yields one record per CDR3 protein. This repertoire shows 250,000 to 350,000 distinct CDR3 sequences, roughly three fifths found once; its top ten account for more than 15%. Sequencing was done on a sample of peripheral blood. These receptors were collected from a woman aged 25-40 years with primary liver carcinoma and hepatitis B virus infection.

This clonotype was detected only a few times. The chain uses TRBV10-3 and TRBJ2-7; no firm D call. V was clipped by 2 bases and J by 3 bases, with 2 bases between them. Germline-derived CDR1 and CDR2 are ENHRY and SYGVKD. The CDR3 is 11 residues long. CDR3 loop: CAISEDYEQYF. CDR3 bases: TGTGCCATCAGTGAGGACTACGAGCAGTACTTC.

In regard to this clonotype: Given a much more abundant clone one base away, this may be a read error. V and J are TRBV6-6 and TRBJ2-7; D remains ambiguous. The germline V and J ends were trimmed by 2 bases and 3 bases, with 14 bases remaining between them. CDR1 is MNHNY, CDR2 SVGAGI, per germline (reference sequence). The length of the CDR3 is 15 residues. CDR3 bases: TGTGCCAGCAGTTACCGAAACGGCGAAATCTACGAGCAGTACTTC. This gives the protein CASSYRNGEIYEQYF.

This clonotype has more than one count but fewer than ten. The chain combines TRBV28 with TRBJ1-2; 7 bases agree with TRBD1. From germline, CDR1 is MDHEN and CDR2 SYDVKM. V shed 10 bases, J shed 8 bases, and the junction held 7 bases outside the gene matches. The CDR3 extends over 11 amino acids. As DNA, the CDR3 is TGTGCCACAAGACAGGGTATGGGCTACACCTTC. Protein product: CATRQGMGYTF.

On this clonotype itself: This CDR3 is missing its conserved last phenylalanine or tryptophan, likely due to a read error. It is unclear where the CDR3 begins or ends on the DNA, so no DNA is shown, and the CDR3 is as TCRdb lists it. The gene calls are TRBV12-3 or TRBV12-4 and TRBJ1-1; the table's D call, TRBD1, has no DNA check behind it. The CDR3 is 13 residues long, counting both termini. The CDR3 region is CASSPGGNTEAFA.

This clonotype has a handful of counts. This chain joins TRBV12-3 or TRBV12-4 and TRBJ1-2; maybe TRBD1 (5 bases). This CDR3 spans 15 amino acids. V was pared by 4 bases and J by 6 bases, with 18 bases between. The CDR3 is CASSSLLQERDGYTF. CDR3 sequence (DNA): TGTGCCAGCAGTTCTCTCCTACAGGAACGCGATGGCTACACCTTC.

The rearrangement uses TRBV28 and TRBJ2-1, with D hard to call. Germline values: CDR1 MDHEN, CDR2 SYDVKM. Trimming removed 3 bases at V and 5 bases at J, with 8 bases between. The CDR3 totals 13 residues. The CDR3 DNA follows: TGTGCCAGCAGTTTTACGCGCGACAATGAGCAGTTCTTC. Encoded protein: CASSFTRDNEQFF.

There are many counts of this clonotype. The chain joins TRBV6-5 to TRBJ2-1; TRBD2 aligns across 7 bases. Unmatched junction bases numbered 15, after V lost 5 bases and J lost 8 bases. The CDR3 spans 16 residues. Germline V gene data show CDR1 as MNHEY and CDR2 as SVGAGI. The CDR3 loop reads CASSDPGGSFRDEQFF. The CDR3, as DNA: TGTGCCAGCAGTGATCCGGGCGGGAGTTTCAGGGATGAGCAGTTCTTC.

The chain links TRBV11-2 to TRBJ2-1; unclear D gene. CDR3 length: 16 amino acids. V shed 3 bases and J shed 3 bases, with 15 bases lying between them. Germline V gives CDR1 SGHAT, CDR2 FQNNGV. DNA of the CDR3: TGTGCCAGCAGCTTTGGTGGGATAGGGCGCTACAATGAGCAGTTCTTC. Translation gives CASSFGGIGRYNEQFF.

Comments on this clonotype: The germline gene is not matched at one end of the junction; a read error may be the cause. The CDR3 nucleotides are TGTGCCAGCAGCTGGGGGACAGTGAACACTGAAGTTTTCTTT. Protein sequence: CASSWGTVNTEVFF. The V gene is TRBV11-2, the J gene TRBJ1-1; 7 bases align to TRBD1. The CDR3 covers 14 residues. Germline-derived CDR1 and CDR2 are SGHAT and FQNNGV.

This clonotype was found once. At one boundary the junction diverges from the germline segment, which might be a read error. The chain combines TRBV4-2 with TRBJ2-3; possibly TRBD1 or TRBD2 for D (5 bases each). The CDR3 is 14 amino acids. The germline gives CDR1 LGHNA, CDR2 YNFKEQ. CDR3 DNA: TGTGCCAACAGCCAAGTGGGGGACGGAGATACGCAGTGTTTT. Protein product: CANSQVGDGDTQCF.

The chain links TRBV6-5 to TRBJ2-1; 10 positions match TRBD1. This CDR3 region has 16 residues. Germline V CDR1 and CDR2: MNHEY, SVGAGI. With 1 base clipped from V and 8 bases from J, the junction kept 8 bases outside the gene matches. In DNA, the CDR3 is TGTGCCAGCAGTTACTTTCGGACAGGGGGTGTGCATGAGCAGTTCTTC. Translation gives CASSYFRTGGVHEQFF.

Concerning this clonotype itself: Because it lacks the conserved phenylalanine or tryptophan at the end, this CDR3 is likely a read error. The rearrangement joins TRBV12-5 to TRBJ2-3; TRBD1 might be the D (7 bases). Per the germline V gene, CDR1 is LGHNT and CDR2 is FRNRAP. The CDR3 is 15 residues long. The ends were cut back, 8 bases at V and 10 bases at J, with 25 bases in the middle. The CDR3 protein is CASSSEGTADRAQYL. The CDR3 DNA reads as TGTGCTAGTAGTTCGGAGGGGACAGCAGATAGAGCGCAGTATCTT.

This clonotype was seen many times. The CDR3 loop reads CASSSTSGSYEQYF. CDR3 nucleotides: TGTGCCAGCAGTTCGACTAGCGGCTCCTACGAGCAGTACTTC. This chain connects TRBV12-3 or TRBV12-4 to TRBJ2-7; TRBD2 aligns across 9 bases. This CDR3 region has 14 residues. The V and J ends lost 4 bases and 0 bases, in that order; junction bases with no gene match: 1.

This clonotype came up a few times. V is TRBV28 and J is TRBJ2-3; D is possibly TRBD1 (6 bases). The CDR3 is 14 amino acids. The ends were cut back, 6 bases at V and 7 bases at J, with 17 bases in the middle. Germline V gene data show CDR1 as MDHEN and CDR2 as SYDVKM. CDR3 coding DNA: TGTGCCAGCAGCAGGGGCGACTACACCTATACGCAGTATTTT. It codes for CASSRGDYTYTQYF. The whole variable domain, remainder taken from reference TRBV28 and TRBJ2-3, is DVKVTQSSRYLVKRTGEKVFLECVQDMDHENMFWYRQDPGLGLRLIYFSYDVKMKEKGDIPEGYSVSREKKERFSLILESASTNQTSMYLCASSRGDYTYTQYFGPGTRLTVL.

The rearrangement uses TRBV21-1 and TRBJ2-1; the table's D call of TRBD2 was not tested on the DNA. TRBV21-1 is reported as a pseudogene. This CDR3 spans 17 amino acids. CDR3 sequence reads: CASSKGLGGRNYNEQFF. The CDR3 coding sequence is TGTGCCAGCAGCAAAGGATTGGGCGGGAGGAATTACAATGAGCAATTCTTC.

As regards this clonotype: One base away lies a much larger clone, so this may be a sequencing read error. V and J are TRBV6-5 and TRBJ2-1; D possibly corresponds to TRBD2 (7 bases). This CDR3 contains 15 residues. Between the trimmed V and J ends, which lost 2 bases and 10 bases, there was a span of 18 bases. The germline CDR1 and CDR2 sequences are MNHEY and SVGAGI. CDR3 amino acids: CASSYRGSGGKEQFF. The CDR3, as DNA: TGTGCCAGCAGTTACAGGGGCTCGGGGGGCAAGGAGCAGTTCTTC.

This chain connects TRBV28 to TRBJ1-4; no reliable D call. CDR1 and CDR2 from the germline V gene are MDHEN and SYDVKM. V lost 5 bases and J 0 bases, leaving 13 bases between the germline ends. This CDR3 spans 16 amino acids. The DNA of the CDR3 is TGTGCCAGCAGTCCCCCGGGCACCTCAACTAATGAAAAACTGTTTTTT. It specifies CASSPPGTSTNEKLFF.

Comments on this clonotype: Possible read error: a much larger clone is one base away. V is TRBV12-3 or TRBV12-4 and J is TRBJ2-1; tentative D call: TRBD2 (7 bases). This CDR3 contains 16 residues. The CDR3 DNA is TGTGCCAGCAGCCGACGGACCGAGGGGGACTACACTGAGCAGTTCTTC. Encoded protein: CASSRRTEGDYTEQFF.

In the case of this clonotype: A read error may be the cause here, since a much bigger clone is one base away. V usage is TRBV10-3 and J usage is TRBJ2-7, with a possible D match to TRBD1 (5 bases). The CDR3 is 12 residues long. Germline V gene lookup returns CDR1 ENHRY and CDR2 SYGVKD. With 5 bases removed from V and 6 bases from J, the gap between germline ends came to 11 bases. The CDR3 DNA follows: TGTGCCATCAGTCGTACAAGGGGCGAGCAGTACTTC. Translated: CAISRTRGEQYF.

The rearrangement joins TRBV5-6 to TRBJ2-5; D gene uncertain. The CDR3 runs to 14 residues. The germline V gene has CDR1 SGHDT and CDR2 YYEEEE. Trimming stripped 0 bases from V and 0 bases from J, with 6 bases between. The CDR3 DNA reads as TGTGCCAGCAGCTTGGCCGGGTACCAAGAGACCCAGTACTTC. The encoded protein is CASSLAGYQETQYF.

In regard to this clonotype: One junction end does not reproduce the germline sequence, and a read error may be involved. The chain is built from TRBV6-5 and TRBJ1-1; D gene unclear. This CDR3 has 14 residues. Germline V gene data show CDR1 as MNHEY and CDR2 as SVGAGI. In DNA, the CDR3 is TGTGCCAGCAGTTACTCACGGGCGAACACTGAAACTTTCTTT. Protein: CASSYSRANTETFF.

On this clonotype itself: A read error is possible here, since a much larger clone lies one base away. The chain carries TRBV4-1 and TRBJ2-1; D tentatively reads TRBD1 or TRBD2 (6 bases each). Germline V gene lookup returns CDR1 MGHRA and CDR2 YSYEKL. The CDR3 spans 17 residues. The CDR3, as DNA: TGCGCCAGCAGCCAATATGTCGGGAGTGGGGGCTACAATGATCAGTTCTTC. Translation gives CASSQYVGSGGYNDQFF.

The J gene is TRBJ1-3, the V gene TRBV28, with D unclear. Germline CDR1 MDHEN, CDR2 SYDVKM. The CDR3 is 14 residues long. V shed 3 bases and J shed 0 bases, with 6 bases lying between them. The CDR3 DNA sequence: TGTGCCAGCAGTTTCCAGCACTCTGGAAACACCATATATTTT. It is translated as CASSFQHSGNTIYF.

About this clonotype: A single base separates this from a much larger clone, so it may be a read error. No conserved phenylalanine or tryptophan ends this CDR3, so it is likely a read error. This chain joins TRBV29-1 and TRBJ2-3, with 15 bases fitting TRBD2. There are 16 residues in the CDR3. After removal of 7 bases from V and 0 bases from J, the junction contained 5 bases not matched to a gene. Germline-derived CDR1 and CDR2 are SQVTM and ANQGSEA. The chain's CDR3 is CSGGGLAGGSTDTQYS. The CDR3 nucleotides read TGCAGCGGTGGGGGACTAGCGGGAGGTAGCACAGATACGCAGTATTCT.

The rearrangement uses TRBV5-5 and TRBJ2-7; no reliable D call. Trimming stripped 4 bases from V and 2 bases from J, with 16 bases between. This CDR3 comprises 15 residues. CDR1 is SGHKS, CDR2 YYEKEE, per germline (reference sequence). The CDR3 loop reads CASSPNPTETYEQYF. In DNA, the CDR3 is TGTGCCAGCAGCCCCAATCCCACAGAGACCTACGAGCAGTACTTC.

The count of this clonotype is one. The chain has TRBV7-9 and TRBJ2-3; the D is unclear. The length of the CDR3 is 16 residues. Trimming took off 5 bases at V and 3 bases at J, with 18 bases between the two ends. Per the germline V gene, CDR1 is SEHNR and CDR2 is FQNEAQ (reference sequence). CDR3 nucleotide sequence: TGTGCCAGCAGCCGCCCCTCTGGCGTGGGTACAGATACGCAGTATTTT. Translated: CASSRPSGVGTDTQYF.